One and the same sample provided the 24 T cell receptor beta chains below, sequenced in a study of T cell responses to AZD1222 COVID-19 vaccine. Generated by immunoSEQ multiplex PCR, the TCRdb table keeps only in-frame clones and is missing some. Found here are some 150,000 clones, 90% of them singletons; the top ten hold around 3.6%. The sample was peripheral blood, taken on day 0 of AZD1222 vaccination. The receptors were gathered from an adult in good health.

The rearrangement links TRBV24-1 to TRBJ2-1; 16 bases agree with TRBD2. There are 19 residues in the CDR3. The germline gives CDR1 KGHDR, CDR2 SFDVKD. With 3 bases clipped from V and 4 bases from J, the junction kept 8 bases outside the gene matches. The CDR3 here is CATSDIPGTSGRGYNEQFF. In nucleotides, the CDR3 is TGTGCCACCAGTGATATTCCCGGGACTAGCGGGAGGGGTTACAATGAGCAGTTCTTC.

The V and J genes are TRBV19 and TRBJ1-6; D is unresolved. Germline values: CDR1 LNHDA, CDR2 SQIVND (reference sequence). The CDR3 consists of 12 residues. Trimming shortened V by 6 bases and J by 7 bases, and 7 bases separated the two germline ends. The CDR3 sequence is CASSHGNSPLHF. The CDR3 bases are TGTGCCAGTAGCCACGGGAATTCACCCCTCCACTTT.

This chain uses TRBV9 with TRBJ1-2, with 7 bases lining up with TRBD1. The ends lost 2 bases at V and 6 bases at J; junction bases unmatched: 4. This CDR3 region has 13 residues. CDR1 is SGDLS, CDR2 YYNGEE, per germline. In DNA form, the CDR3 reads TGTGCCAGCAGCGTCGTGACAGGGAATGGCTACACCTTC. Protein sequence: CASSVVTGNGYTF.

The chain uses TRBV24-1 and TRBJ2-5; D gene ambiguous. The germline V gene has CDR1 KGHDR and CDR2 SFDVKD. V gave up 5 bases and J gave up 2 bases, with 17 bases separating them. There are 16 residues in the CDR3. The CDR3 is CATSGVRVGSQETQYF. In DNA form, the CDR3 reads TGTGCCACCAGTGGAGTTAGGGTGGGCAGTCAAGAGACCCAGTACTTC.

The chain carries TRBV19 and TRBJ2-5; D may be TRBD1 (5 bases). The V and J ends lost 5 bases and 5 bases respectively, with 12 bases between them. Germline V gene data show CDR1 as LNHDA and CDR2 as SQIVND (reference sequence). The CDR3 sequence is 13 residues long. CDR3 DNA sequence: TGTGCCAGTAGTGTCCAGGGTTTGGAGACCCAGTACTTC. Residues: CASSVQGLETQYF. Full variable domain (outside the CDR3, taken from reference TRBV19 and TRBJ2-5): DGGITQSPKYLFRKEGQNVTLSCEQNLNHDAMYWYRQDPGQGLRLIYYSQIVNDFQKGDIAEGYSVSREKKESFPLTVTSAQKNPTAFYLCASSVQGLETQYFGPGTRLLVL.

The chain couples TRBV9 to TRBJ1-4, with D possibly TRBD1 on 5 matching bases. V lost 3 bases and J lost 4, with 13 bases in between. Germline V gene data show CDR1 as SGDLS and CDR2 as YYNGEE. The CDR3 contains 15 residues. CDR3 in DNA: TGTGCCAGCAGCGATGACAGTGGGGTTAATGAAAAACTGTTTTTT. Its translation is CASSDDSGVNEKLFF. Combining the CDR3 with reference TRBV9 and TRBJ1-4 gives the whole variable domain DSGVTQTPKHLITATGQRVTLRCSPRSGDLSVYWYQQSLDQGLQFLIQYYNGEERAKGNILERFSAQQFPDLHSELNLSSLELGDSALYFCASSDDSGVNEKLFFGSGTQLSVL.

J is TRBJ2-1 and V is TRBV10-3, with 7 nucleotides matching TRBD1. The V segment lost 8 bases and the J segment 4 bases; nucleotides outside the gene matches: 8. Per the germline V gene, CDR1 is ENHRY and CDR2 is SYGVKD. The CDR3 sequence is 14 residues long. The CDR3 nucleotides read TGTGCCATCGGGACAGCCCAACAATACAATGAGCAGTTCTTC. This codes for CAIGTAQQYNEQFF.

Notes on this clone: The junction shows a germline mismatch at one end, possibly a read error. The chain carries TRBV5-1 and TRBJ2-3, with TRBD2 matching 9 bases. Per the germline V gene, CDR1 is SGHRS and CDR2 is YFSETQ. The CDR3 runs 17 residues. In DNA, the CDR3 is TGCGCCCGCAGCCGCCCGGGGGCGGGGGGGGCTACAGATACGCAGTATTTT. It specifies CARSRPGAGGATDTQYF.

V usage is TRBV7-9 and J usage is TRBJ1-1; D is unresolved. Germline CDR1 is SEHNR and CDR2 is FQNEAQ (reference sequence). The V gene lost 1 base and the J gene lost 1 base, with 4 bases spanning the gap. The CDR3 extends over 13 amino acids. Here the CDR3 reads CASSLEGNTEAFF. The CDR3 coding sequence is TGTGCCAGCAGCTTAGAGGGGAACACTGAAGCTTTCTTT.

This chain uses TRBV12-3 or TRBV12-4 with TRBJ2-1; D unresolved. Trimming took off 6 bases at V and 9 bases at J, with 12 bases between the two ends. This CDR3 is built from 12 residues. CDR3 coding DNA: TGTGCCAGCAGCCACATTAGAGGTGAGCAGTTCTTC. Translation gives CASSHIRGEQFF.

The chain combines TRBV29-1 with TRBJ2-3; D is perhaps TRBD1 (6 bases). The CDR3 consists of 14 residues. Germline CDR1 SQVTM, CDR2 ANQGSEA. The V end was cut by 6 bases, the J end by 0 bases, with 13 bases between. The CDR3: CSVAQGSSTDTQYF. CDR3 DNA sequence: TGCAGCGTGGCACAGGGCTCTAGCACAGATACGCAGTATTTT.

This chain links TRBV19 with TRBJ2-3; D remains unclear. Trimming cost V 3 bases and J 4 bases, with 11 bases left between them. The CDR3 consists of 14 residues. Germline V lookup: CDR1 LNHDA, CDR2 SQIVND (reference sequence). The CDR3 sequence is CASSILVTADTQYF. The CDR3 DNA sequence: TGTGCCAGTAGTATTTTGGTTACAGCAGATACGCAGTATTTT.

This clone was seen just once. The chain carries TRBV5-1 and TRBJ1-4, with D unresolved. Germline V CDR1 and CDR2: SGHRS, YFSETQ. V was cut by 0 bases and J by 6 bases, with 15 bases left in between. The CDR3 spans 16 residues. The CDR3 spells CASSLVGGSDYEKLFF. In nucleotides, the CDR3 is TGCGCCAGCAGCTTGGTAGGCGGGTCGGACTATGAAAAACTGTTTTTT.

The chain couples TRBV4-1 to TRBJ2-7, with 9 bases matching TRBD1. The CDR3 extends over 16 amino acids. Looked up from germline, CDR1 is MGHRA and CDR2 is YSYEKL. V shed 0 bases, J shed 1 base, and the junction held 4 bases outside the gene matches. The CDR3 here is CASSQDPGQGSYEQYF. CDR3 bases: TGCGCCAGCAGCCAAGATCCAGGACAGGGGTCCTACGAGCAGTACTTC.

This rearrangement joins TRBV10-3 to TRBJ1-5; D may be TRBD1 (5 bases). The CDR3 consists of 14 residues. Trimming cost V 6 bases and J 4 bases, with 13 bases left between them. The germline gives CDR1 ENHRY, CDR2 SYGVKD. The CDR3 region is CAISSGTNNQPQHF. For the CDR3, the DNA is TGTGCCATCAGCTCCGGGACCAATAATCAGCCCCAGCATTTT.

Here the CDR3 reads CASSRVVGNQPQHF. CDR3 nucleotide sequence: TGTGCCAGTAGCAGGGTTGTGGGCAATCAGCCCCAGCATTTT. V usage is TRBV19 and J usage is TRBJ1-5, with a tentative D call TRBD1 (5 bases). Germline V gene lookup returns CDR1 LNHDA and CDR2 SQIVND (reference sequence). This CDR3 is 14 amino acids long. V dropped 6 bases and J dropped 2 bases, with 11 bases sitting between them. The entire variable domain, with the rest obtained from reference TRBV19 and TRBJ1-5, is as follows: DGGITQSPKYLFRKEGQNVTLSCEQNLNHDAMYWYRQDPGQGLRLIYYSQIVNDFQKGDIAEGYSVSREKKESFPLTVTSAQKNPTAFYLCASSRVVGNQPQHFGDGTRLSIL.

This clone was counted once. V gene TRBV7-9 combines with J gene TRBJ1-1, with 7 bases aligning to TRBD1. Germline CDR1 and CDR2: SEHNR and FQNEAQ (reference sequence). J gave up 1 base and V 7 bases, and 12 bases lay outside the gene matches. This CDR3 is built from 16 residues. CDR3 sequence: CASIMGQGDGNTEAFF. Written as DNA, the CDR3 is TGTGCCAGCATCATGGGGCAGGGGGATGGGAACACTGAAGCTTTCTTT. The whole variable domain, remainder taken from reference TRBV7-9 and TRBJ1-1, is DTGVSQNPRHKITKRGQNVTFRCDPISEHNRLYWYRQTLGQGPEFLTYFQNEAQLEKSRLLSDRFSAERPKGSFSTLEIQRTEQGDSAMYLCASIMGQGDGNTEAFFGQGTRLTVV.

V gene TRBV7-8 combines with J gene TRBJ2-3; D possibly corresponds to TRBD2 (6 bases). The CDR3 runs 16 residues. The germline V gene encodes CDR1 SGHVS and CDR2 FQNEAQ. Between the trimmed V and J ends, which lost 4 bases and 6 bases, there was a span of 20 bases. CDR3 sequence reads: CASSSPTSGAGDTQYF. In DNA, the CDR3 is TGTGCCAGCAGCTCGCCAACTTCCGGGGCGGGGGATACGCAGTATTTT.

The gene calls are TRBV15 and TRBJ1-2; D is ambiguous. This CDR3 spans 12 amino acids. V was shortened by 5 bases and J by 1 base, with 5 bases between the two germline ends. Germline V gives CDR1 LNHNV, CDR2 YYDKDF (reference sequence). This CDR3 reads CATSRDNYGYTF. As DNA, the CDR3 is TGTGCCACCAGCCGTGATAACTATGGCTACACCTTC.

The rearrangement uses TRBV24-1 and TRBJ2-2; 15 nucleotides agree with TRBD2. V lost 4 bases and J lost 5; bases outside the gene matches: 10. From germline, CDR1 is KGHDR and CDR2 SFDVKD. This CDR3 region has 19 residues. CDR3 in amino acids: CATSDPPGGLAGGTGELFF. The CDR3 nucleotides are TGTGCCACCAGTGACCCCCCGGGGGGACTAGCGGGAGGTACCGGGGAGCTGTTTTTT.

V gene TRBV7-9 combines with J gene TRBJ2-5; 9 bases line up with TRBD1. This CDR3 has 16 amino acids. V dropped 1 base and J dropped 5; count of bases not matched to a gene: 8. Germline assignment: CDR1 SEHNR and CDR2 FQNEAQ (reference sequence). The CDR3 loop reads CASSLGSGQGQETQYF. DNA of the CDR3: TGTGCCAGCAGCTTAGGATCAGGACAGGGGCAGGAGACCCAGTACTTC.

The CDR3 region has the DNA TGTGCCAGCAGCTCCCCTTCCACAGCGGGACACCGCACAGATACGCAGTATTTT. This codes for CASSSPSTAGHRTDTQYF. The V gene is TRBV11-3, the J gene TRBJ2-3; maybe TRBD2 (7 bases). The germline CDR1 and CDR2 sequences are SGHNT and YENEEA. The CDR3 runs to 18 residues. Trimming stripped 4 bases from V and 1 base from J, with 21 bases between.

The chain couples TRBV12-3 or TRBV12-4 to TRBJ1-1, with TRBD1 as a possible D gene (5 bases). V gave up 8 bases and J gave up 6 bases, with 13 bases separating them. This CDR3 has 12 amino acids. The CDR3 loop reads CASRERGPEAFF. DNA for the CDR3: TGTGCCAGCCGGGAAAGGGGTCCTGAAGCTTTCTTT.

The J gene is TRBJ1-2, the V gene TRBV7-2; tentative D call: TRBD1 (6 bases). Deletions cut 5 bases from V and 7 bases from J, with 14 bases between. Germline V gene sequence: CDR1 SGHTA, CDR2 FQGNSA. The CDR3 sequence is 13 residues long. The CDR3 nucleotides read TGTGCCAGCAGCCGGGGAGGGGGTGGTGGCTACACCTTC. Translated, it gives CASSRGGGGGYTF.